Included here is one T cell receptor (beta chain) sequence, with context. The antigen is undetermined. The data originate from a study of somatic mutations in cytotoxic T cells in rheumatoid arthritis. Trimming left V 3 bases short and J 4 bases short, with 13 bases between. Germline values: CDR1 SGHRS, CDR2 YFSETQ. This CDR3 contains 14 residues. Study results and caveats: The study found no significant difference in CD8+ T-cell clonality between rheumatoid arthritis patients and age-matched healthy controls. The CD8+ clonality of rheumatoid arthritis patients increased with age, whereas that of healthy controls did not.

The table came from immunoSEQ multiplex PCR; TCRdb's copy has only in-frame clones and leaves some out. The profile shows some 930 clones, about four fifths of them singletons. The sample taken for sequencing was CD8+ T cells sorted from blood. V gene TRBV5-1 combines with J gene TRBJ1-1; tentative D call: TRBD1 (5 bases). The TCR originated in a woman aged 60 to 75 with rheumatoid arthritis. This chain's CDR3 is CASSYSGSFTEAFF. The CDR3 DNA reads as TGCGCCAGCAGCTACTCAGGGTCATTCACTGAAGCTTTCTTT.